This T cell receptor (beta chain) was sequenced in a study of Graves' ophthalmopathy and Graves' hyperthyroidism. Points from the study as a whole: Ophthalmopathy cases were distinguished from stable hyperthyroidism by a 13-signature model, reaching 85% to 90% sensitivity and over 80% specificity. The model reached approximately 71% sensitivity and 72.22% specificity for predicting ophthalmopathy progression.

Uncontrolled infections, pregnancy, lactation or other autoimmune diseases led to patient exclusion. The authors amplified TCR beta CDR3 regions from RNA transcripts. First-round RT-PCR employed HTBI primers, with a second-round multiplex PCR after it. TCRdb redid the calling of the multiplex PCR reads with MiXCR, one entry per CDR3 protein. Among around 1.1 million distinct CDR3 sequences listed, about 35% were seen once. Comment on this clonotype: Its target is unknown.

CDR1 and CDR2 (germline): SNHLY, FYNNEI. The junction had 4 bases not matched to a gene; V was cut back by 1 base and J by 1 base. CDR3 length: 16 residues. The sample was peripheral blood or thyroid tissue (not recorded which). This receptor was identified in an adult man with Graves' hyperthyroidism. The chain is built from TRBV2 and TRBJ2-4; the match to TRBD1 covers 7 bases. CDR3 residues: CASSEGQGEAKNIQYF. CDR3 nucleotide sequence: TGTGCCAGCAGTGAAGGGCAGGGGGAGGCCAAAAACATTCAGTACTTC.